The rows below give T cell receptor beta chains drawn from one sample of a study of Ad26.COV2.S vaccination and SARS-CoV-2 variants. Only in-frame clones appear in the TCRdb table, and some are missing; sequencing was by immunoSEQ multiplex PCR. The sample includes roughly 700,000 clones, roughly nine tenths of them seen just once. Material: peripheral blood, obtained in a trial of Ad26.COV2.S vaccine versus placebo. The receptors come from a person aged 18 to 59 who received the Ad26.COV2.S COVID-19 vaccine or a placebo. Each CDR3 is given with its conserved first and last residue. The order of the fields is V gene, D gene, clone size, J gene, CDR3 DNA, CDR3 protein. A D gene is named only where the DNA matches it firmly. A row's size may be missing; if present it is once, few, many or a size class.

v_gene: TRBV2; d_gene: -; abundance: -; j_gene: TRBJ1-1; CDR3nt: TGTGCCAGCACCGGGCAGAGCCGAACAAGTGAAGCTTTCTTT; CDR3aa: CASTGQSRTSEAFF
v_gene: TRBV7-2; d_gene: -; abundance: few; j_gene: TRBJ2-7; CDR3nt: TGTGCCAGCAGCTGGGGCAATTACGAGCAGTACTTC; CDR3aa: CASSWGNYEQYF
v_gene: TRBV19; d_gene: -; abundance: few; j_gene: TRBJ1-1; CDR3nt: TGTGCCAGTCCATCTATGAACACTGAAGCTTTCTTT; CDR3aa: CASPSMNTEAFF
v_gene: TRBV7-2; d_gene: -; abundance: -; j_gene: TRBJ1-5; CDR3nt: TGTGCCAGCAGTCTAGTCGGGGGGCAGCCCCAGCATTTT; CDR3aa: CASSLVGGQPQHF
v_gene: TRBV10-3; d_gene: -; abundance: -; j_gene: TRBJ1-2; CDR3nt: TGTGCCAACCTCGCATATTATCTCTATGGCTACACCTTC; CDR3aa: CANLAYYLYGYTF
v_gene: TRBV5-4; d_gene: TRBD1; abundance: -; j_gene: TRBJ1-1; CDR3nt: TGTGCCAGCAGCTCGCAGGGGGCTGTCACTGAAGCTTTCTTT; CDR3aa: CASSSQGAVTEAFF
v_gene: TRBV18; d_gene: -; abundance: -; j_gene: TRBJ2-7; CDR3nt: TGTGCCAGCTCACCCCCATTCGGGGCAGTCTCATCCTACGAGCAGTACTTC; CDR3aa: CASSPPFGAVSSYEQYF
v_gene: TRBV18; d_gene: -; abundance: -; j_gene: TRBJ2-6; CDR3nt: TGTGCCAGCTCACCAAACGGGGGCACAGGGGCCAACGTCCTGACTTTC; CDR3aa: CASSPNGGTGANVLTF
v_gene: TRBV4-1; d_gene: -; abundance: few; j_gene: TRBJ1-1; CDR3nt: TGCGCCAGCAGCCATACAGTTGGTGACACTGAAGCTTTCTTT; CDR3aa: CASSHTVGDTEAFF
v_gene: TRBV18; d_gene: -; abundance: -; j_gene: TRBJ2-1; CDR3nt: TGTGCCAGCTCACCACCACAACAGCTAAACTACAATGAGCAGTTCTTC; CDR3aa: CASSPPQQLNYNEQFF
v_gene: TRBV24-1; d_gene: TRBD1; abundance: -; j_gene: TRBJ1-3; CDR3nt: TGTGCCACCAGTGAGACAGGGGAAGGCTCTGGAAACACCATATATTTT; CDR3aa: CATSETGEGSGNTIYF
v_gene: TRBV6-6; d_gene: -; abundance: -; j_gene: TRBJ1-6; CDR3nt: TGTGCCAGCAGTTACGGCCGGGCAGGGCCATCACCCCTCCACTTT; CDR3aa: CASSYGRAGPSPLHF
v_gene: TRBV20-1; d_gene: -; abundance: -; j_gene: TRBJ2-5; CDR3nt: TGCAGTGCTAGAGAAGAGACCCAGTACTTC; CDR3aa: CSAREETQYF
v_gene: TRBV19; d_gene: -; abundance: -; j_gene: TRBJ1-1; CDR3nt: TGTGCCAGTAGTACCGGTCTGGCCACTTTCTTT; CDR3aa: CASSTGLATFF
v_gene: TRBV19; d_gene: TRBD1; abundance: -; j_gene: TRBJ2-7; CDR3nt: TGTGCCAGTAGTGTCCGGGACAGCGTATCCTACGAGCAGTACTTC; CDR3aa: CASSVRDSVSYEQYF
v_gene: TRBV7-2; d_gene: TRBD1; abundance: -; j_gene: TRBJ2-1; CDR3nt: TGTGCCAGCAGACAAATCCGGGGACAGGGGTCCAATGAGCAGTTCTTC; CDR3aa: CASRQIRGQGSNEQFF
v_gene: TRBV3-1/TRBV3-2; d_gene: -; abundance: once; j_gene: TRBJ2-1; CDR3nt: TGTGCCAGCAGCCAAGCGTATCAGCAAGGTGAGCAGTTCTTC; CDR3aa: CASSQAYQQGEQFF
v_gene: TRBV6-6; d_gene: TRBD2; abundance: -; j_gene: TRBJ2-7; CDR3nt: TGTGCCAGCAGTTACGCGGGAGCAAACGAGCAGTACTTC; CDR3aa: CASSYAGANEQYF
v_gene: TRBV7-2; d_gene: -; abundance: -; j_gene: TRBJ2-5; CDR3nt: TGTGCCAGCAGCTTAGTGGGACACGGTTTAGAGACCCAGTACTTC; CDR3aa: CASSLVGHGLETQYF
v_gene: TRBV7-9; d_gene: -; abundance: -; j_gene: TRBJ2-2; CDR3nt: TGTGCCAGCAGCTCGACCCTTGATTACAGGGTTGGAACCGGGGAGCTGTTTTTT; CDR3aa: CASSSTLDYRVGTGELFF
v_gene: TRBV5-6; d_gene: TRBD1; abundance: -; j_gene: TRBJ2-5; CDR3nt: TGTGCCAGCAGCTTTCCCGACAGGGTCCAAGAGACCCAGTACTTC; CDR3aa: CASSFPDRVQETQYF
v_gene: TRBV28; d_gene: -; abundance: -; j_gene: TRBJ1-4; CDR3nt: TGTGCCAGCAGTTCCTCCGTTACCAGGCTGGATGAAAAACTGTTTTTT; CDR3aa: CASSSSVTRLDEKLFF